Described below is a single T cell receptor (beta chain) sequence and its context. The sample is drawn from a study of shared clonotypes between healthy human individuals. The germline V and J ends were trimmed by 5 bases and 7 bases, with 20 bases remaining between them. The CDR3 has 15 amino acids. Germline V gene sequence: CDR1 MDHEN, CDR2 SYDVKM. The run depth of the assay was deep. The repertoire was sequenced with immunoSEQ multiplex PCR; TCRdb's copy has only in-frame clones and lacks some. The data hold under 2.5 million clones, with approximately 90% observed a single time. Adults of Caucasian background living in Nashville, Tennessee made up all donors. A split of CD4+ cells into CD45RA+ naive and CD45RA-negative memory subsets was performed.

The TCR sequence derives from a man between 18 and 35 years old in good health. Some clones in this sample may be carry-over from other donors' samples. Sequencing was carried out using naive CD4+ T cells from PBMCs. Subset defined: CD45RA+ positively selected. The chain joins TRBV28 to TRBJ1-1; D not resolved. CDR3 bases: TGTGCCAGCAGTATACCCTTAAGTACTGCGGATGAAGCTTTCTTT. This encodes CASSIPLSTADEAFF.